The 23 T cell receptor beta chains presented below share a single source sample, sequenced in a study of CD4 T cells in relation to SARS-CoV-2 and coronaviruses. TCRdb's table, derived via immunoSEQ multiplex PCR, lists solely in-frame clones and lacks some. The sample consists of tens of thousands of clones, about 91% of them appearing once. Sequenced input: naive CD4+ T cells from PBMCs. Subset reported: naive CD4+ T cells isolated by negative enrichment. The origin of the receptors is an adult with COVID-19.

The chain combines TRBV24-1 with TRBJ2-7; 8 nucleotides match TRBD2. The trim removed 9 bases at V and 4 bases at J, leaving 10 bases unmatched. The CDR3 sequence is 14 residues long. Germline CDR1 is KGHDR and CDR2 is SFDVKD. The CDR3 sequence: CATSGSGSGYEQYF. As DNA, the CDR3 is TGTGCCACCTCAGGAAGCGGGAGCGGGTACGAGCAGTACTTC.

This clone was counted once. The rearrangement links TRBV15 to TRBJ1-4, with no clear D. Germline V gives CDR1 LNHNV, CDR2 YYDKDF (reference sequence). V lost 3 bases, J lost 6 bases, and 8 bases lay in between. The CDR3 sequence is 13 residues long. The CDR3 loop is CATSRTLYEKLFF. Here the CDR3 DNA reads TGTGCCACCAGCAGGACACTTTATGAAAAACTGTTTTTT.

J is TRBJ2-1 and V is TRBV5-6; D is undetermined. Trimming removed 1 base at V and 3 bases at J, with 14 bases between. The CDR3 consists of 16 residues. Germline CDR1 is SGHDT and CDR2 is YYEEEE. CDR3 amino acids: CASSLSGRSYYNEQFF. The CDR3 coding sequence is TGTGCCAGCAGCTTGTCCGGGCGATCTTACTACAATGAGCAGTTCTTC.

This chain uses TRBV18 with TRBJ1-5, with no clear D. The CDR3 totals 13 residues. The V gene's germline CDR1 is KGHSH and CDR2 LQKENI. Between the trimmed V and J ends, which lost 3 bases and 5 bases, there was a span of 8 bases. CDR3 DNA sequence: TGTGCCAGCTCACCGGCCCCGCATCAGCCCCAGCATTTT. It encodes CASSPAPHQPQHF.

This sequence joins TRBV6-5 and TRBJ1-2, with D possibly matching TRBD1 (5 bases). V was trimmed by 6 bases and J by 8 bases, leaving 13 bases between them. CDR1 and CDR2 (germline): MNHEY, SVGAGI. This CDR3 spans 12 amino acids. The CDR3 sequence: CASSPGPDGYTF. CDR3 in DNA: TGTGCCAGCAGCCCGGGGCCAGACGGCTACACCTTC.

The V call is TRBV20-1, the J call TRBJ1-1; D not certain. V lost 7 bases, J lost 11 bases, and 17 bases lay in between. This CDR3 contains 11 residues. CDR1 DFQATT and CDR2 SNEGSKA come from the germline V gene (reference sequence). The CDR3 DNA is TGCAGTGGCCTTGAGGGTTATTTGGCTTTCTTT. Protein sequence: CSGLEGYLAFF.

The chain joins TRBV7-8 to TRBJ2-1; D not certain. CDR1 SGHVS and CDR2 FQNEAQ come from the germline V gene. V was cut by 0 bases and J by 8 bases, with 2 bases left in between. The CDR3 is 11 residues long. The CDR3, as DNA: TGTGCCAGCAGCTTAGCCTATGAGCAGTTCTTC. It codes for CASSLAYEQFF.

The chain couples TRBV7-9 to TRBJ2-5, with D perhaps assigned TRBD1 or TRBD2 (5 bases each). The CDR3 contains 15 residues. V was clipped by 5 bases and J by 1 base, with 14 bases between them. Germline V gene lookup returns CDR1 SEHNR and CDR2 FQNEAQ (reference sequence). The CDR3 region has the DNA TGTGCCAGCAGCACGGGCTTTGGGGGCCAAGAGACCCAGTACTTC. Encoded protein: CASSTGFGGQETQYF.

The chain recombines TRBV11-1 with TRBJ2-1; D may be TRBD2 (6 bases). CDR1 SGHAT and CDR2 FQDESV come from the germline V gene (reference sequence). The V end lost 2 bases, the J end lost 8 bases, and 13 bases lay between the germline ends. CDR3 size: 14 residues. Written as DNA, the CDR3 is TGTGCCAGCAGCTTATTCAGGCTAGCGCATGAGCAGTTCTTC. Its protein product is CASSLFRLAHEQFF.

The chain is built from TRBV5-4 and TRBJ2-3; 9 bases line up with TRBD1. Germline V CDR1 and CDR2: SGHNT, YYREEE (reference sequence). The CDR3 spans 16 residues. J lost 2 bases, V lost 1 base, and 5 bases had no gene match. The CDR3 reads CASSLMDRGPTDTQYF. The CDR3 DNA sequence: TGTGCCAGCAGCTTGATGGACAGGGGTCCCACAGATACGCAGTATTTT.

CDR3 sequence: CASSPRLAGGQETQYF. As DNA, the CDR3 is TGTGCCAGCTCACCCAGGCTAGCGGGAGGGCAAGAGACCCAGTACTTC. This chain connects TRBV18 to TRBJ2-5; TRBD2 matches 12 bases. Trimming cost V 3 bases and J 2 bases; bases outside gene matches: 4. The CDR3 length is 16 residues. Germline assignment: CDR1 KGHSH and CDR2 LQKENI. Complete variable domain (other parts from reference TRBV18 and TRBJ2-5): NAGVMQNPRHLVRRRGQEARLRCSPMKGHSHVYWYRQLPEEGLKFMVYLQKENIIDESGMPKERFSAEFPKEGPSILRIQQVVRGDSAAYFCASSPRLAGGQETQYFGPGTRLLVL.

V is TRBV5-4 and J is TRBJ1-2; 9 nucleotides align to TRBD1. Per germline, CDR1 SGHNT and CDR2 YYREEE (reference sequence). This CDR3 contains 15 residues. After removal of 2 bases from V and 2 bases from J, the junction contained 4 bases not matched to a gene. The chain's CDR3 is CASSLTGGANYGYTF. CDR3 DNA sequence: TGTGCCAGCAGCTTAACAGGGGGCGCGAACTATGGCTACACCTTC.

The V and J genes are TRBV7-3 and TRBJ2-3, with D unclear. Germline loops: CDR1 SGHTA, CDR2 FQGTGA. V lost 1 base and J lost 4, with 12 bases in between. This CDR3 has 15 amino acids. Written as DNA, the CDR3 is TGTGCCAGCAGCTTAATCCGTGCGGCGTCAGATACGCAGTATTTT. Translation: CASSLIRAASDTQYF.

The chain has TRBV5-4 and TRBJ1-4, with D hard to call. From germline, CDR1 is SGHNT and CDR2 YYREEE (reference sequence). V was shortened by 5 bases and J by 8 bases, with 13 bases between the two germline ends. This CDR3 is built from 13 residues. The CDR3 DNA sequence: TGTGCCAGCAGTACCAAGGGTCACGAAAAACTGTTTTTT. This encodes CASSTKGHEKLFF.

The chain uses TRBV7-9 and TRBJ2-5; D is unresolved. The CDR3 sequence is 16 residues long. Germline CDR1 reads SEHNR; CDR2 reads FQNEAQ (reference sequence). Deletions cut 5 bases from V and 1 base from J, with 17 bases between. DNA for the CDR3: TGTGCCAGCAGCCTCCCTGTCAGCTCAAGCCAAGAGACCCAGTACTTC. Its protein product is CASSLPVSSSQETQYF.

V is TRBV7-8 and J is TRBJ2-7; TRBD2 matches at 10 bases. V lost 5 bases, J lost 3 bases, and 7 bases stayed unmatched. Germline V gene lookup returns CDR1 SGHVS and CDR2 FQNEAQ. This CDR3 has 15 residues. The CDR3 DNA follows: TGTGCCAGCAGCCGGACTAGCGGAAGTATCTACGAGCAGTACTTC. Translating it yields CASSRTSGSIYEQYF.

This chain joins TRBV6-1 and TRBJ2-4, with 8 bases identical to TRBD1. CDR1 and CDR2 (germline): MNHNS, SASEGT. V lost 0 bases, J lost 4 bases, and 11 bases stayed unmatched. The CDR3 contains 18 residues. The CDR3, as DNA: TGTGCCAGCAGTGAAGCGCTTTCAGGCAGGGGGCGGAAAAACATTCAGTACTTC. Translation gives CASSEALSGRGRKNIQYF.

V is TRBV28 and J is TRBJ2-7, with D perhaps being TRBD1 or TRBD2 (5 bases each). V dropped 0 bases and J dropped 2 bases, with 14 bases sitting between them. The germline gives CDR1 MDHEN, CDR2 SYDVKM. The CDR3 has 16 residues. CDR3 residues: CASSLWGRQGPYEQYF. CDR3 DNA sequence: TGTGCCAGCAGTTTATGGGGTCGGCAGGGACCCTACGAGCAGTACTTC. The whole variable domain, remainder taken from reference TRBV28 and TRBJ2-7, is DVKVTQSSRYLVKRTGEKVFLECVQDMDHENMFWYRQDPGLGLRLIYFSYDVKMKEKGDIPEGYSVSREKKERFSLILESASTNQTSMYLCASSLWGRQGPYEQYFGPGTRLTVT.

The chain combines TRBV3-1 (or the pseudogene TRBV3-2) with TRBJ2-3; 8 bases match TRBD1. The germline CDR1 and CDR2 sequences are LGHDT and YNNKEL (reference sequence). V dropped 6 bases and J dropped 12; count of bases not matched to a gene: 5. The length of the CDR3 is 11 residues. The CDR3: CASSHGQGQYF. The CDR3 nucleotides are TGTGCCAGCAGTCACGGACAGGGCCAGTATTTT.

The V gene is TRBV28, the J gene TRBJ1-2, with 9 bases lining up with TRBD1. With V trimmed by 6 bases and J by 7 bases, 6 bases remained unmatched. This CDR3 has 13 amino acids. From germline, CDR1 is MDHEN and CDR2 SYDVKM. The CDR3 sequence: CASSSGTGFGYTF. The CDR3 bases are TGTGCCAGCAGCTCCGGGACAGGGTTTGGCTACACCTTC.

Remarks on this clone: This CDR3 is also generated by other DNA sequences in the sample. This chain uses TRBV28 with TRBJ1-6; TRBD1 aligns across 8 bases. This CDR3 has 17 residues. The V gene end was trimmed by 6 bases and the J gene end by 5 bases; junction bases not matched to a gene: 12. Germline lookup yields CDR1 MDHEN and CDR2 SYDVKM. In nucleotides, the CDR3 is TGTGCCAGCAGCACACCTCGCCGACAGGGGCATAATTCACCCCTCCACTTT. Residues: CASSTPRRQGHNSPLHF. Supplemented by reference TRBV28 and TRBJ1-6, the full variable domain reads DVKVTQSSRYLVKRTGEKVFLECVQDMDHENMFWYRQDPGLGLRLIYFSYDVKMKEKGDIPEGYSVSREKKERFSLILESASTNQTSMYLCASSTPRRQGHNSPLHFGNGTRLTVT.

V usage is TRBV6-5 and J usage is TRBJ1-1; tentatively, D is TRBD1 (5 bases). V dropped 0 bases and J dropped 1 base, with 9 bases sitting between them. The germline V gene has CDR1 MNHEY and CDR2 SVGAGI. This CDR3 region has 15 residues. The CDR3 bases are TGTGCCAGCAGTTACTCCGGGGGAGGGAACACTGAAGCTTTCTTT. Translated: CASSYSGGGNTEAFF.

The chain couples TRBV3-1 (or the pseudogene TRBV3-2) to TRBJ2-7; no clear D. CDR1 and CDR2 from the germline V gene are LGHDT and YNNKEL (reference sequence). CDR3 length equals 14 residues. The V end lost 0 bases, the J end lost 6 bases, and 12 bases lay between the germline ends. The CDR3 region is CASSQDGRVGEQYF. The CDR3 region has the DNA TGTGCCAGCAGCCAAGATGGCCGGGTGGGCGAGCAGTACTTC.